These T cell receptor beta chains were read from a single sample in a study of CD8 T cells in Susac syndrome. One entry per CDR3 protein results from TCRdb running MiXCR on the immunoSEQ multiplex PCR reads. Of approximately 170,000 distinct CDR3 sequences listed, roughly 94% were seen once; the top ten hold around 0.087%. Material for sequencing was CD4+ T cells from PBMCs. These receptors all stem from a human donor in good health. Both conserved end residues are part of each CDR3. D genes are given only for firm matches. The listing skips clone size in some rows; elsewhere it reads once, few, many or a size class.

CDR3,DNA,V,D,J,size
CASRSDRLEYF,TGTGCCAGCAGGTCGGACAGATTGGAGTACTTC,TRBV6-1,NA,TRBJ2-7,NA
CAISDSNNYGYTF,TGTGCCATCAGTGACAGCAATAACTATGGCTACACCTTC,TRBV10-3,NA,TRBJ1-2,few
CASSPVLGGLADTQYF,TGTGCCAGCAGCCCAGTCCTCGGGGGGTTAGCAGATACGCAGTATTTT,TRBV9,TRBD2,TRBJ2-3,NA
CASSLGSMNTEAFF,TGTGCCAGCAGTTTGGGCAGTATGAACACTGAAGCTTTCTTT,TRBV12-3/TRBV12-4,NA,TRBJ1-1,NA
CASSSLGGGGEKLFF,TGTGCCAGCAGTTCCCTCGGGGGTGGAGGTGAAAAACTGTTTTTT,TRBV27,NA,TRBJ1-4,NA
CASSINKNTEAFF,TGTGCCAGTAGTATAAACAAGAACACTGAAGCTTTCTTT,TRBV19,NA,TRBJ1-1,NA
CASSPTSDYGYTF,TGTGCCAGTAGTCCCACCTCGGACTATGGCTACACCTTC,TRBV19,NA,TRBJ1-2,NA
CASSLSGGTNEKLFF,TGCGCCAGCAGCTTGTCTGGCGGCACTAATGAAAAACTGTTTTTT,TRBV5-1,NA,TRBJ1-4,NA
CASRAGTQETQYF,TGTGCCAGCAGAGCCGGGACGCAAGAGACCCAGTACTTC,TRBV12-3/TRBV12-4,NA,TRBJ2-5,NA
CSARGLAGGPGEQYF,TGCAGTGCTAGAGGGCTAGCGGGAGGGCCGGGAGAGCAGTACTTC,TRBV20-1,TRBD2,TRBJ2-7,NA
CASRGQGFSYEQYF,TGTGCCAGCAGAGGACAGGGATTCTCCTACGAGCAGTACTTC,TRBV28,TRBD1,TRBJ2-7,few
CASSPNPFGAEAFF,TGTGCCAGCTCACCCAACCCTTTTGGCGCGGAAGCTTTCTTT,TRBV18,NA,TRBJ1-1,NA
CATSDSRQGGEKLFF,TGTGCCACCAGTGATTCGAGACAGGGCGGTGAAAAACTGTTTTTT,TRBV24-1,TRBD1,TRBJ1-4,NA
CASSDLAGGGEKLFF,TGTGCCAGCAGTGACTTGGCAGGGGGCGGTGAAAAACTGTTTTTT,TRBV2,TRBD1,TRBJ1-4,NA
CSASEDHEAFF,TGCAGTGCTAGCGAAGACCATGAAGCTTTCTTT,TRBV20-1,NA,TRBJ1-1,once
CASSQDRRNTIYF,TGTGCCAGCAGCCAAGATCGGAGAAACACCATATATTTT,TRBV3-1,NA,TRBJ1-3,NA
CASRLAVSTDTQYF,TGCGCCAGCAGACTAGCGGTTAGCACAGATACGCAGTATTTT,TRBV5-1,TRBD2,TRBJ2-3,NA
CASSHGQGAIYEQYF,TGCGCCAGCAGCCACGGACAGGGGGCAATCTACGAGCAGTACTTC,TRBV4-1,TRBD1,TRBJ2-7,NA
CAAHTPPMNTEAFF,TGTGCCGCCCATACCCCACCAATGAACACTGAAGCTTTCTTT,TRBV6-5,NA,TRBJ1-1,NA
CASSSQVYEQYF,TGTGCCAGCAGTTCCCAAGTTTACGAGCAGTACTTC,TRBV28,NA,TRBJ2-7,NA
CASSLGHNSGNTIYF,TGTGCCAGCAGCTTGGGACACAACTCTGGAAACACCATATATTTT,TRBV5-4,NA,TRBJ1-3,NA
CSANPGDLLSGANVLTF,TGCAGTGCTAACCCGGGGGACCTCCTCTCTGGGGCCAACGTCCTGACTTTC,TRBV20-1,NA,TRBJ2-6,NA
CASSKVPQETQYF,TGTGCCAGCAGCAAGGTCCCTCAAGAGACCCAGTACTTC,TRBV25-1,NA,TRBJ2-5,NA
CASSSGTGRMETQYF,TGCGCCAGCAGTTCCGGGACAGGTCGGATGGAGACCCAGTACTTC,TRBV5-1,TRBD1,TRBJ2-5,NA
CASSSGKAATNEKLFF,TGTGCCAGCAGCTCCGGAAAGGCTGCAACTAATGAAAAACTGTTTTTT,TRBV7-9,NA,TRBJ1-4,NA
CSAPTSGSVNEQYF,TGCAGTGCGCCGACTAGCGGGAGTGTCAACGAGCAGTACTTC,TRBV20-1,TRBD2,TRBJ2-7,NA